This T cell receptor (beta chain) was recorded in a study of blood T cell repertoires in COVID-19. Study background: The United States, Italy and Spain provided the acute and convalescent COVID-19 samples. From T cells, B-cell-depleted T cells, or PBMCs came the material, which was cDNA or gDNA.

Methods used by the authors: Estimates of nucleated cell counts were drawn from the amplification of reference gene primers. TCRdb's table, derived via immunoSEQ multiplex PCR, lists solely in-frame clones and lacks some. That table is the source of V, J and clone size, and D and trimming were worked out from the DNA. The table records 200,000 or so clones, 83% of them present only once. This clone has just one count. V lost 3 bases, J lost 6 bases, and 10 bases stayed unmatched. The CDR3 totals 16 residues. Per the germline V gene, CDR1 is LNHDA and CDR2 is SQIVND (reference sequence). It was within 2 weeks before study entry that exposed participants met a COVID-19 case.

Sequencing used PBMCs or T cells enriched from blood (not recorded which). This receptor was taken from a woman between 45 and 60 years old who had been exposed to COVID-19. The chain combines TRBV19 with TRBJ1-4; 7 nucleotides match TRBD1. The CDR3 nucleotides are TGTGCCAGTAGTATCAAGGGGGCTACTAGGGATGAAAAACTGTTTTTT. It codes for CASSIKGATRDEKLFF.